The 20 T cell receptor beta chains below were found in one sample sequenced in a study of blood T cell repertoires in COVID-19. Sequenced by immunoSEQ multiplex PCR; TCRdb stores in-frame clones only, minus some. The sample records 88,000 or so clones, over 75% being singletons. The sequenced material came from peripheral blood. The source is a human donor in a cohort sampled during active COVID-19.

The CDR3 DNA reads TGTGCCAGCAGCGATCCGGTAGCGGGATTTAGCACAGATACGCAGTATTTT. Translated, it gives CASSDPVAGFSTDTQYF. The chain uses TRBV3-1 (or the pseudogene TRBV3-2) and TRBJ2-3; 8 bases fit TRBD2. In germline, CDR1 is LGHDT, CDR2 YNNKEL (reference sequence). This CDR3 spans 17 amino acids. V gave up 5 bases and J gave up 0 bases; unmatched junction bases: 10.

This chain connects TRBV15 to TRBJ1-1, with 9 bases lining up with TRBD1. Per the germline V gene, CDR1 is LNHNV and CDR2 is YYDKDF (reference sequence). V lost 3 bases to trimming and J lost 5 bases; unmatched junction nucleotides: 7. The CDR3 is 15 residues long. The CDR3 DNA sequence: TGTGCCACCAGCAGCCGGGGACAGGGTCGGACTGAAGCTTTCTTT. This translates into CATSSRGQGRTEAFF.

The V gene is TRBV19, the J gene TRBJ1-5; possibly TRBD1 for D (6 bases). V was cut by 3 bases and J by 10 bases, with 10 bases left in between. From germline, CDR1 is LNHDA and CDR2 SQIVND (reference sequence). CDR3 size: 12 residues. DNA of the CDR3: TGTGCCAGTAGTATCTTGGGGGCCCCCCAGCATTTT. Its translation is CASSILGAPQHF.

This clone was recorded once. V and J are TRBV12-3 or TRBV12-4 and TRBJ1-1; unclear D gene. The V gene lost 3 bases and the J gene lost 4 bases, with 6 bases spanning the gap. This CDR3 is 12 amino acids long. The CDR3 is CASSFAVTEAFF. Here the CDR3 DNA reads TGTGCCAGCAGTTTTGCAGTCACTGAAGCTTTCTTT.

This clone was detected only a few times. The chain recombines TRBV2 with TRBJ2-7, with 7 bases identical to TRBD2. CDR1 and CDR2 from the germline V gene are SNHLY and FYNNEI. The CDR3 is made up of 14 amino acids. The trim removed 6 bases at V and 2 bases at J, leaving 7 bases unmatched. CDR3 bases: TGTGCCAGCAGGGGGAGGGGTTCCCCCTACGAGCAGTACTTC. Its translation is CASRGRGSPYEQYF.

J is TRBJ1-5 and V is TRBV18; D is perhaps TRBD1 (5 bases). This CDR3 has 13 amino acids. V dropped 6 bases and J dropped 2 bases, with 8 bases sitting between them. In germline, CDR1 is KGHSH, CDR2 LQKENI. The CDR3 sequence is CASSLQGNQPQHF. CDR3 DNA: TGTGCCAGCTCGTTACAGGGCAATCAGCCCCAGCATTTT.

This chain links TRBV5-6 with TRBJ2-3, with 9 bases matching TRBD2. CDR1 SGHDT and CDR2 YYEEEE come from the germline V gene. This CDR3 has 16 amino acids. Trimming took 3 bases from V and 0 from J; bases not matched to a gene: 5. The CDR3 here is CASSSASGISTDTQYF. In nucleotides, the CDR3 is TGTGCCAGCAGCTCCGCTAGCGGGATTAGCACAGATACGCAGTATTTT. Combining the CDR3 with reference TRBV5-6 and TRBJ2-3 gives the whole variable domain DAGVTQSPTHLIKTRGQQVTLRCSPKSGHDTVSWYQQALGQGPQFIFQYYEEEERQRGNFPDRFSGHQFPNYSSELNVNALLLGDSALYLCASSSASGISTDTQYFGPGTRLTVL.

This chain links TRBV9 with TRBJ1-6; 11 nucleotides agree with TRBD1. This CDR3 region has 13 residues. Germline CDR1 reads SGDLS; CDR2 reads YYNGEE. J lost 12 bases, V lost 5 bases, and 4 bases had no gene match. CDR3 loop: CASRGQGVGPLHF. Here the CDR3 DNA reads TGTGCCAGCAGGGGACAGGGGGTAGGACCCCTCCACTTT.

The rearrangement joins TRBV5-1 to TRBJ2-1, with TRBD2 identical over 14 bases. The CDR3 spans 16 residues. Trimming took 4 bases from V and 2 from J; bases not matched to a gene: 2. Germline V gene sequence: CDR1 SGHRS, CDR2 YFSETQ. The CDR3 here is CASSPGLAGAYNEQFF. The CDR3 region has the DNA TGCGCCAGCAGCCCGGGACTAGCGGGAGCCTACAATGAGCAGTTCTTC.

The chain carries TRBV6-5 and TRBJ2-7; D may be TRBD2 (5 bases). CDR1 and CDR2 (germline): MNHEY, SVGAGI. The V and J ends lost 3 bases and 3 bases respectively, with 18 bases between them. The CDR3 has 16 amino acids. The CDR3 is CASSYFGSILGYEQYF. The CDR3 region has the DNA TGTGCCAGCAGTTATTTTGGGAGTATTCTCGGCTACGAGCAGTACTTC.

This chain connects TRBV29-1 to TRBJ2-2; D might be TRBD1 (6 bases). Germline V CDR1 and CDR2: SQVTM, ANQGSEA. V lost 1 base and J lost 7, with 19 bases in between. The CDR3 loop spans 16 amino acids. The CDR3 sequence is CSVEVIHGVGGGELFF. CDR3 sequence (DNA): TGCAGCGTTGAAGTTATACACGGAGTAGGGGGCGGGGAGCTGTTTTTT.

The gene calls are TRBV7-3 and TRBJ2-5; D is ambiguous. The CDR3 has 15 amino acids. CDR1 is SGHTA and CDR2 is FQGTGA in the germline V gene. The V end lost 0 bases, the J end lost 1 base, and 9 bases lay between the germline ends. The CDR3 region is CASSLTGRAQETQYF. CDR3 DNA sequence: TGTGCCAGCAGCTTAACGGGCCGTGCCCAAGAGACCCAGTACTTC.

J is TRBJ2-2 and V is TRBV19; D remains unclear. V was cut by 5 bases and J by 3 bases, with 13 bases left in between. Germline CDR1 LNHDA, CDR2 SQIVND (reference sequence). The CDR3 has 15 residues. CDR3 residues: CASSSGREDTGELFF. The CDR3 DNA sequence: TGTGCCAGTAGTTCCGGTAGAGAGGACACCGGGGAGCTGTTTTTT.

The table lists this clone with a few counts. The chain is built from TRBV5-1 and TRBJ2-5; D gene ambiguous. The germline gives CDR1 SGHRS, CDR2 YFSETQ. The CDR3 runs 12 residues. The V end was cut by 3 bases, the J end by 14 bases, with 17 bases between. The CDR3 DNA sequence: TGCGCCAGCAGCTCTACCATAGACTCGCCTTACTTC. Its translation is CASSSTIDSPYF.

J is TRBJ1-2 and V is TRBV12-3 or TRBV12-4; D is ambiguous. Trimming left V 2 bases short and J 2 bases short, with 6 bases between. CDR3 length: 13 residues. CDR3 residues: CASSLQWNYGYTF. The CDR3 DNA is TGTGCCAGCAGTTTACAGTGGAACTATGGCTACACCTTC.

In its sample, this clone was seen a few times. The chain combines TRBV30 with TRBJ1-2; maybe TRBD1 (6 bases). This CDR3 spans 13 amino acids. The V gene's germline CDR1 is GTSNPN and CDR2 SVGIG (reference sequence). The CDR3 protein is CARAGGIGYGYTF. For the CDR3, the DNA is TGTGCACGGGCGGGGGGCATAGGCTATGGCTACACCTTC.

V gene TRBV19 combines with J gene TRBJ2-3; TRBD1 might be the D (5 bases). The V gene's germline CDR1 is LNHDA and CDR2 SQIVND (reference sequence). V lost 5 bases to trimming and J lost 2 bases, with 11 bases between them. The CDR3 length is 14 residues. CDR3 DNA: TGTGCCAGTAGTTTGGGGCTCTCCACAGATACGCAGTATTTT. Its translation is CASSLGLSTDTQYF.

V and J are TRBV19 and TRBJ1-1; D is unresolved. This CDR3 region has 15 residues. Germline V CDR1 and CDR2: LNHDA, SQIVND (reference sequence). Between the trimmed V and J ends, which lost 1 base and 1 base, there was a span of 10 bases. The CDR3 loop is CASSIVHTKNTEAFF. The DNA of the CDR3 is TGTGCCAGTAGTATAGTCCACACCAAGAACACTGAAGCTTTCTTT.

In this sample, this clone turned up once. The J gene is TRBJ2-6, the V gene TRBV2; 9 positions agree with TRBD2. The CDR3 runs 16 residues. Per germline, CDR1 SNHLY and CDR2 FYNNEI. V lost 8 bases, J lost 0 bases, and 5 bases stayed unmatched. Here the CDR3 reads CASSLTSGSGANVLTF. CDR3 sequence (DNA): TGTGCCAGCTCCCTGACTAGCGGCTCTGGGGCCAACGTCCTGACTTTC.

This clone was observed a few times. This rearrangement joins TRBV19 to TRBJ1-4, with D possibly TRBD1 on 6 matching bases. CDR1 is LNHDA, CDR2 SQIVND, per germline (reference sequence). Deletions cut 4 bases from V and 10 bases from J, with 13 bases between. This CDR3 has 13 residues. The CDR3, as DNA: TGTGCCAGTAGTAGGGACACTGAAGGAAAACTGTTTTTT. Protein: CASSRDTEGKLFF.